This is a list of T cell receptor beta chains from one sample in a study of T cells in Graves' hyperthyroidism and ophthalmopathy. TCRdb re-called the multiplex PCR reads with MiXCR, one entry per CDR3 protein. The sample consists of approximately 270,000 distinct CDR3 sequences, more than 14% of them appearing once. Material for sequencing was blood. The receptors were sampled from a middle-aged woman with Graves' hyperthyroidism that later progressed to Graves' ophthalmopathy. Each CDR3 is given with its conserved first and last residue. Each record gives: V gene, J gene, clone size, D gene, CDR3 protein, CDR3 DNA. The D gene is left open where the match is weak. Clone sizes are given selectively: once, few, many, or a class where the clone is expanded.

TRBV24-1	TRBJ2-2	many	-	CATSDGHTGELFF	TGTGCCACCAGTGACGGGCACACCGGGGAGCTGTTTTTT
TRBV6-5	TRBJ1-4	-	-	CASSLRGGKLFF	TGTGCCAGCAGCCTCAGGGGTGGAAAACTGTTTTTT
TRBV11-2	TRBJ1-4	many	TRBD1	CASSSPFPASIQGAPGTNEKLFF	TGTGCCAGCAGCTCACCCTTCCCCGCCTCCATACAGGGGGCGCCGGGGACTAATGAAAAACTGTTTTTT
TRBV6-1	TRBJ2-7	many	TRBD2	CASSGASGSYYEQYF	TGTGCCAGCAGTGGGGCTAGCGGGAGTTACTACGAGCAGTACTTC
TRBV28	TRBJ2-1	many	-	CASSLGLGVDEQFF	TGTGCCAGCAGTTTAGGCCTGGGTGTCGATGAGCAGTTCTTC
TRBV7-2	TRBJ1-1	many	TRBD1	CASSPLWGQGRTEAFF	TGTGCCAGCAGCCCTTTATGGGGACAGGGGCGTACTGAAGCTTTCTTT
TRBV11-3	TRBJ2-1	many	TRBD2	CASSLLAGVVNEQFF	TGTGCCAGCAGCTTATTAGCGGGAGTGGTAAATGAGCAGTTCTTC
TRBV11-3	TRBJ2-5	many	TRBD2	CASSSGGVAGTAETQYF	TGTGCCAGCAGCTCCGGTGGGGTAGCGGGAACTGCAGAGACCCAGTACTTC
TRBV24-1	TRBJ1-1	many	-	CATSPGGEDTEAFF	TGTGCCACCAGCCCGGGGGGAGAGGACACTGAAGCTTTCTTT
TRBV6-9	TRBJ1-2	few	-	CASSYRVYGYTF	TGTGCCAGCAGCTACAGGGTATATGGCTACACCTTC
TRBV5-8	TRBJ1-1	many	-	CASSSVRKNTEAFF	TGTGCCAGCAGCTCCGTCAGGAAGAACACTGAAGCTTTCTTT
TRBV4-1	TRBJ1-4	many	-	CASSQGRTVNEKLFF	TGCGCCAGCAGCCAAGGACGAACAGTTAATGAAAAACTGTTTTTT
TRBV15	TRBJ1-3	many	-	CATSRGSARGNTIYF	TGTGCCACCAGCAGAGGGTCGGCAAGGGGAAACACCATATATTTT
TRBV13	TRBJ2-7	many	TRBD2	CASSATGGYEQYF	TGTGCCAGCAGCGCAACGGGGGGCTACGAGCAGTACTTC
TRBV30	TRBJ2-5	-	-	CAWSARGRTKETQYF	TGTGCCTGGAGTGCCCGGGGCCGGACCAAAGAGACCCAGTACTTC
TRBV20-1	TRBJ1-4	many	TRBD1	CSARPKWTGRDEKLFF	TGCAGTGCTAGGCCAAAATGGACAGGGAGAGATGAAAAACTGTTTTTT
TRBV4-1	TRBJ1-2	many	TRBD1	CASSQKVAWAGQKYYGYTF	TGCGCCAGCAGCCAAAAGGTGGCTTGGGCGGGACAGAAATACTATGGCTACACCTTC
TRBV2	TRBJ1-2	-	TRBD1	CASSPTGVQGYTF	TGTGCCAGCAGCCCGACAGGGGTGCAAGGCTACACCTTC
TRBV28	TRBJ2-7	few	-	CASSQTSTVAYEQYF	TGTGCCAGCAGTCAAACATCAACAGTTGCCTACGAGCAGTACTTC
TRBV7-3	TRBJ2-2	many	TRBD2	CASSSKRLAGEANTGELFF	TGTGCCAGCAGCTCAAAACGACTAGCGGGAGAAGCGAACACCGGGGAGCTGTTTTTT
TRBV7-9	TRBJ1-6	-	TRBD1	CASSQQMGQGTSPLHF	TGTGCCAGCAGCCAACAGATGGGACAGGGAACTTCACCCCTCCACTTT
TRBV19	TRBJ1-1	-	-	CASTLGTEAFF	TGTGCCAGTACCCTTGGGACTGAAGCTTTCTTT
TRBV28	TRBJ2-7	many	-	CASRRDTRGEQYF	TGTGCCAGCAGACGGGACACCCGGGGCGAGCAGTACTTC
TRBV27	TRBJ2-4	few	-	CASRGGLAKNIQYF	TGTGCCAGCAGGGGGGGGCTGGCCAAAAACATTCAGTACTTC
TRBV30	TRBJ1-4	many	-	CAVDDRLATNEKLFF	TGTGCCGTAGATGACAGACTTGCAACTAATGAAAAACTGTTTTTT
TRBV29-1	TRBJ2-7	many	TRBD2	CSVEGLAGRGAYEQYF	TGCAGCGTCGAGGGACTAGCGGGAAGAGGGGCCTACGAGCAGTACTTC